This T cell receptor beta chain was retrieved from a study of T cells in Graves' hyperthyroidism and ophthalmopathy. Looked up from germline, CDR1 is SGHTA and CDR2 is FQGNSA. V was clipped by 1 base and J by 2 bases, with 11 bases between them. This CDR3 comprises 15 residues. Overall study results and limits: The model's output predicted ophthalmopathy at a median of 6.5 months prior to onset. Most thyroid clonotypes expanded above 0.001 were also detected in blood.

Each diagnosis was grounded in clinical symptoms, serum thyroxine and TRAb, thyroid ultrasound, and orbital computed tomography. RNA transcripts served as the template for amplifying TCR beta CDR3 regions. Researchers ran a first-round RT-PCR on the TCR CDR3 using the HTBI primer set. From the multiplex PCR reads, TCRdb called clonotypes with MiXCR, one entry per CDR3 protein. Here the sample spans about 590,000 distinct CDR3 sequences, more than 15% being singletons. The table lists this clonotype with many counts. Its antigen is not identified. The sequence came from a woman in her twenties or thirties with Graves' hyperthyroidism. V usage is TRBV7-2 and J usage is TRBJ2-5, with unresolved D. The sequenced sample was blood. CDR3 protein: CASSLVASNQETQYF. The CDR3 bases are TGTGCCAGCAGCTTAGTGGCTAGTAATCAAGAGACCCAGTACTTC. Filled out from reference TRBV7-2 and TRBJ2-5, the complete variable domain reads GAGVSQSPSNKVTEKGKDVELRCDPISGHTALYWYRQSLGQGLEFLIYFQGNSAPDKSGLPSDRFSAERTGGSVSTLTIQRTQQEDSAVYLCASSLVASNQETQYFGPGTRLLVL.